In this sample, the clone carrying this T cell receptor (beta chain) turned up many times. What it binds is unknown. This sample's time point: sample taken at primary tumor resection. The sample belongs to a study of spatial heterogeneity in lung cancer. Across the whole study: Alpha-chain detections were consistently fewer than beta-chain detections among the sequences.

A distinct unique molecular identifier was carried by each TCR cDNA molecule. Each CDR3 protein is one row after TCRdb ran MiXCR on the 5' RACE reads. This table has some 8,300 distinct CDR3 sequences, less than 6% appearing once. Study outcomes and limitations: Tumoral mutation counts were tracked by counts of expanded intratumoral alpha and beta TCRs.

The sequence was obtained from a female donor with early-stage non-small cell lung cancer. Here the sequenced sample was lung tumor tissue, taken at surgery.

CDR3 sequence reads: CASRAHVSSYEQYF. The CDR3 DNA follows: TGTGCCAGCAGAGCCCATGTCAGCTCCTACGAGCAGTACTTC. The chain joins TRBV2 to TRBJ2-7; D unclear. This CDR3 is 14 amino acids long. The V end was cut by 6 bases, the J end by 0 bases, with 12 bases between. The germline V gene has CDR1 SNHLY and CDR2 FYNNEI.